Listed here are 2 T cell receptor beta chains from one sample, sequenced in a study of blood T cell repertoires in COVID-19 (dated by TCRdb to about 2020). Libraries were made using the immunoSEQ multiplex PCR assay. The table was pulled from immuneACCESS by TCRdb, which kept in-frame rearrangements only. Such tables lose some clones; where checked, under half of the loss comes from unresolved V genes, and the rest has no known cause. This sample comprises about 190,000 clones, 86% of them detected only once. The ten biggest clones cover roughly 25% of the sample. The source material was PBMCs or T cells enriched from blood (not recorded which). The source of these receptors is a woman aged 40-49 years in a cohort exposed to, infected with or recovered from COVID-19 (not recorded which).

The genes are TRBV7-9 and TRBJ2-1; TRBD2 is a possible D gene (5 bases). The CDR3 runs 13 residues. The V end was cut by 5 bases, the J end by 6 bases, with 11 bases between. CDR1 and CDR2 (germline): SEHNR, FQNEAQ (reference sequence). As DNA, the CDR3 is TGTGCCAGCAGCCCAGCGGTACCCAATGAGCAGTTCTTC. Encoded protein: CASSPAVPNEQFF.

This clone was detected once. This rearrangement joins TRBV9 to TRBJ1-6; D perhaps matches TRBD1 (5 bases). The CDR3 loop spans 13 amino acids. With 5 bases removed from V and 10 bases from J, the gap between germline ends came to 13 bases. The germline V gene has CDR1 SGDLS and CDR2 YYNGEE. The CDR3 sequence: CASSLGGGSPLHF. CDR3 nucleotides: TGTGCCAGCAGTCTGGGGGGAGGCTCACCCCTCCACTTT.